These T cell receptor beta chains were read from a single sample in a study of Ad26.COV2.S vaccination and SARS-CoV-2 variants. Some clones are missing from TCRdb's copy, which holds only in-frame ones; the method was immunoSEQ multiplex PCR. The sample carries over 450,000 clones, nearly 90% recorded once. This specimen consisted of peripheral blood, obtained in a trial of Ad26.COV2.S vaccine versus placebo. The receptors were gathered from a person between 18 and 65 years old who received the Ad26.COV2.S COVID-19 vaccine or a placebo. CDR3s include the opening cysteine and the closing phenylalanine or tryptophan. A D gene is named only where the DNA matches it firmly. The size entry is marked missing in some rows and otherwise reads once, few, many or a size class.

size: NA; V: TRBV5-1; D: NA; length: 15; J: TRBJ1-2; DNA: TGCGCCAGCAGCTCGGGTCTCTTAGCTAACTATGGCTACACCTTC; CDR3: CASSSGLLANYGYTF
size: NA; V: TRBV30; D: TRBD1; length: 14; J: TRBJ1-6; DNA: TGTGCCTTCAAACGAGGACAGGGATCGGTTCCCCTCCACTTT; CDR3: CAFKRGQGSVPLHF
size: NA; V: TRBV30; D: TRBD1; length: 15; J: TRBJ1-2; DNA: TGTGCCTGGAAATCTGTCGGGACAGAATTGTATGGCTACACCTTC; CDR3: CAWKSVGTELYGYTF
size: NA; V: TRBV7-2; D: TRBD2; length: 14; J: TRBJ2-1; DNA: TGTGCCAGCAGCTCCACTAGCGGGATTAGTGAGCAGTTCTTC; CDR3: CASSSTSGISEQFF
size: NA; V: TRBV28; D: NA; length: 11; J: TRBJ1-2; DNA: TGTGCCAGCAGGGATTTTAGTGGCTACACCTTC; CDR3: CASRDFSGYTF
size: NA; V: TRBV3-1/TRBV3-2; D: NA; length: 17; J: TRBJ1-4; DNA: TGTGCCAGCAGCCAAGATCCCCTGGAACAGATTAATGAAAAACTGTTTTTT; CDR3: CASSQDPLEQINEKLFF
size: once; V: TRBV27; D: TRBD2; length: 16; J: TRBJ2-7; DNA: TGTGCCAGCAGCCCGAACGGGAGGGGCTTTTCCTACGAGCAGTACTTC; CDR3: CASSPNGRGFSYEQYF
size: NA; V: TRBV11-2; D: NA; length: 15; J: TRBJ2-6; DNA: TGTGCCAGCAGCCCCGGAGGGTCCGGGGCCAACGTCCTGACTTTC; CDR3: CASSPGGSGANVLTF
size: NA; V: TRBV6-1; D: TRBD2; length: 16; J: TRBJ2-1; DNA: TGTGCCAGCAGTGATTCTGGTCTAGCGGGCTACAATGAGCAGTTCTTC; CDR3: CASSDSGLAGYNEQFF
size: NA; V: TRBV2; D: NA; length: 15; J: TRBJ1-3; DNA: TGTGCCAGCAGTGGGCAGGGGAACGGTGGAAACACCATATATTTT; CDR3: CASSGQGNGGNTIYF
size: NA; V: TRBV13; D: NA; length: 13; J: TRBJ1-5; DNA: TGTGCCAGCAGCCAAAGAGGATATCAGCCCCAGCATTTT; CDR3: CASSQRGYQPQHF
size: NA; V: TRBV9; D: NA; length: 15; J: TRBJ2-3; DNA: TGTGCCAGCAGCGTAGGCCCTGGGAGCACAGATACGCAGTATTTT; CDR3: CASSVGPGSTDTQYF
size: NA; V: TRBV4-1; D: NA; length: 15; J: TRBJ1-2; DNA: TGCGCCAGCAGCCAAGTCACAAGGGGCGGGTATGGCTACACCTTC; CDR3: CASSQVTRGGYGYTF
size: NA; V: TRBV7-8; D: NA; length: 16; J: TRBJ1-5; DNA: TGTGCCAGCAGCCACCGGCGTGGTATTAGCAATCAGCCCCAGCATTTT; CDR3: CASSHRRGISNQPQHF
size: NA; V: TRBV6-2/TRBV6-3; D: TRBD1; length: 15; J: TRBJ2-5; DNA: TGTGCCAGCAGTTATCCTCAGGGGGCCTTCGAGACCCAGTACTTC; CDR3: CASSYPQGAFETQYF
size: NA; V: TRBV19; D: TRBD1; length: 15; J: TRBJ1-5; DNA: TGTGCCAGTAGTCCATCGGGACAGGCCAATCAGCCCCAGCATTTT; CDR3: CASSPSGQANQPQHF
size: NA; V: TRBV28; D: TRBD1; length: 13; J: TRBJ1-2; DNA: TGTGCCAGCAGTGGACAGGGGATATATGGCTACACCTTC; CDR3: CASSGQGIYGYTF
size: once; V: TRBV7-3; D: NA; length: 17; J: TRBJ1-6; DNA: TGTGCCAGCCTCCCAGGTGGAGGGGAGGTCTATAATTCACCCCTCCACTTT; CDR3: CASLPGGGEVYNSPLHF
size: NA; V: TRBV13; D: NA; length: 15; J: TRBJ2-7; DNA: TGTGCCAGCAGCTTAGGGCAGGGATTTAACTACGAGCAGTACTTC; CDR3: CASSLGQGFNYEQYF
size: NA; V: TRBV20-1; D: NA; length: 14; J: TRBJ2-2; DNA: TGCAGTGCTAGTTCGGAGTCGGGCACCGGGGAGCTGTTTTTT; CDR3: CSASSESGTGELFF
size: NA; V: TRBV7-8; D: NA; length: 16; J: TRBJ2-1; DNA: TGTGCCAGCACCCTTATTTGGGAGCCCCGATCCAATGAGCAGTTCTTC; CDR3: CASTLIWEPRSNEQFF
size: NA; V: TRBV15; D: TRBD1; length: 14; J: TRBJ1-4; DNA: TGTGCCACCAGCAGAAGGACAGGGCAAGAAAAACTGTTTTTT; CDR3: CATSRRTGQEKLFF
size: NA; V: TRBV9; D: TRBD2; length: 17; J: TRBJ2-3; DNA: TGTGCCAGCAGCGTAGACTCTTCCCTAGCGGGTACGGATACGCAGTATTTT; CDR3: CASSVDSSLAGTDTQYF
size: NA; V: TRBV27; D: TRBD1; length: 13; J: TRBJ1-1; DNA: TGTGCCAGCAGCCGGGACAGGGTCACTGAAGCTTTCTTT; CDR3: CASSRDRVTEAFF
size: NA; V: TRBV9; D: NA; length: 16; J: TRBJ2-3; DNA: TGTGCCAGCAGCGGCAGTCGGGGGTCCACCACAGATACGCAGTATTTT; CDR3: CASSGSRGSTTDTQYF
size: NA; V: TRBV28; D: NA; length: 16; J: TRBJ1-3; DNA: TGTGCCAGCAGTCGTCACGGGGAAGCCTCTGGAAACACCATATATTTT; CDR3: CASSRHGEASGNTIYF
size: NA; V: TRBV5-1; D: NA; length: 15; J: TRBJ1-4; DNA: TGCGCCAGCAGCTTCGGACGGCCCGATAATGAAAAACTGTTTTTT; CDR3: CASSFGRPDNEKLFF
size: NA; V: TRBV5-4; D: NA; length: 16; J: TRBJ1-3; DNA: TGTGCCAGCAGCCCAGGGGTGGTCCACTCTGGAAACACCATATATTTT; CDR3: CASSPGVVHSGNTIYF
size: NA; V: TRBV7-9; D: NA; length: 11; J: TRBJ1-4; DNA: TGTGCCAGCAGGCAAGAGGAAAAACTGTTTTTT; CDR3: CASRQEEKLFF